These T cell receptor beta chains were read from a single sample in a study of CD8 T cells in Susac syndrome. TCRdb reprocessed the immunoSEQ multiplex PCR reads via MiXCR and lists one record per CDR3 protein. The repertoire consists of hundreds of thousands of distinct CDR3 sequences, with approximately 84% occurring once and the leading ten covering approximately 0.12%. The source material was CD8+ T cells from PBMCs. The source of these receptors is a human donor with multiple sclerosis. Both conserved end residues are part of each CDR3. Fields, in order: CDR3 DNA, CDR3 protein, D gene, J gene, clone size, V gene. D genes are given only for firm matches. Expanded clones are given a class, and other clones once, few, many or no size at all.

CDR3nt: TGTGCCAGCAGTTTAGTCGGGTCCCCAGGAAACACCATATATTTT
CDR3aa: CASSLVGSPGNTIYF
d_gene: NA
j_gene: TRBJ1-3
abundance: NA
v_gene: TRBV27

CDR3nt: TGTGCCAGCAGCCGGAAGACTAGCGGGAAAACGGCCTACGAGCAGTACTTC
CDR3aa: CASSRKTSGKTAYEQYF
d_gene: TRBD2
j_gene: TRBJ2-7
abundance: NA
v_gene: TRBV3-1

CDR3nt: TGTGCCAGCAGCTTGCAACCGGATCGCCTGGACGAGCAGTACTTC
CDR3aa: CASSLQPDRLDEQYF
d_gene: NA
j_gene: TRBJ2-7
abundance: NA
v_gene: TRBV5-5

CDR3nt: TGTGCCAGCAGCCCGGCCGGCCCCGAGAGCCCCGGGGAGCTGTTTTTT
CDR3aa: CASSPAGPESPGELFF
d_gene: NA
j_gene: TRBJ2-2
abundance: NA
v_gene: TRBV11-2

CDR3nt: TGTGCCAGCAGCCAACTAGCGGGCCACAATGAGCAGTTCTTC
CDR3aa: CASSQLAGHNEQFF
d_gene: TRBD2
j_gene: TRBJ2-1
abundance: NA
v_gene: TRBV14

CDR3nt: TGTGCCAGCAGTTTCGTTGGGGGACCATACGAGCAGTACTTC
CDR3aa: CASSFVGGPYEQYF
d_gene: NA
j_gene: TRBJ2-7
abundance: NA
v_gene: TRBV28

CDR3nt: TGTGCCTGGGGACTAGCGGATAGGAGGGCCTCGGTGGGTGAGCAGTTCTTC
CDR3aa: CAWGLADRRASVGEQFF
d_gene: TRBD2
j_gene: TRBJ2-1
abundance: NA
v_gene: TRBV30

CDR3nt: TGTGCCAGTAGTATAGATAACGGGAGGCCCTACAATGAGCAGTTCTTC
CDR3aa: CASSIDNGRPYNEQFF
d_gene: TRBD2
j_gene: TRBJ2-1
abundance: NA
v_gene: TRBV19

CDR3nt: TGTGCCAGCAGTTCCAAGCAGGGCTACGAGCAGTACTTC
CDR3aa: CASSSKQGYEQYF
d_gene: NA
j_gene: TRBJ2-7
abundance: NA
v_gene: TRBV28

CDR3nt: TGTGCCAGCAGTTTTATTCCTCCGGCTGACAACAATGAGCAGTTCTTC
CDR3aa: CASSFIPPADNNEQFF
d_gene: NA
j_gene: TRBJ2-1
abundance: once
v_gene: TRBV27

CDR3nt: TGTGCCAGCAGCCTGATGAGCGGAGCTTTCTTT
CDR3aa: CASSLMSGAFF
d_gene: NA
j_gene: TRBJ1-1
abundance: NA
v_gene: TRBV12-3/TRBV12-4

CDR3nt: TGTGCCAGCAGCCAAGGAGGGAGGGCGGGAAATGAGCAGTTCTTC
CDR3aa: CASSQGGRAGNEQFF
d_gene: TRBD2
j_gene: TRBJ2-1
abundance: once
v_gene: TRBV14

CDR3nt: TGTGCCTGGAGTGTAAACCCGATAGCGGGGTTGAATGAGCAGTTCTTC
CDR3aa: CAWSVNPIAGLNEQFF
d_gene: TRBD2
j_gene: TRBJ2-1
abundance: NA
v_gene: TRBV30

CDR3nt: TGTGCCAGCAGCTTCCCTCGGCCGGGACACATGAGATGGGCTAACTATGGCTACACCTTC
CDR3aa: CASSFPRPGHMRWANYGYTF
d_gene: NA
j_gene: TRBJ1-2
abundance: NA
v_gene: TRBV11-2

CDR3nt: TGTGCCAGCAGTGCTTTCGTCATCCGCACCGGGGAGCTGTTTTTT
CDR3aa: CASSAFVIRTGELFF
d_gene: NA
j_gene: TRBJ2-2
abundance: NA
v_gene: TRBV2

CDR3nt: TGTGCCAGCAGCCACGAGCTAGCCATCTACGAGCAGTACTTC
CDR3aa: CASSHELAIYEQYF
d_gene: NA
j_gene: TRBJ2-7
abundance: NA
v_gene: TRBV7-9

CDR3nt: TGTGCCAGCAGCTCCTCGGGAGTTGGGGCAGATACGCAGTATTTT
CDR3aa: CASSSSGVGADTQYF
d_gene: NA
j_gene: TRBJ2-3
abundance: NA
v_gene: TRBV11-2

CDR3nt: TGCAGTGCTAGAGACGCGGACAGTGTACACAATCAGCCCCAGCATTTT
CDR3aa: CSARDADSVHNQPQHF
d_gene: NA
j_gene: TRBJ1-5
abundance: NA
v_gene: TRBV20-1

CDR3nt: TGTGCCAGCAGCTTGATCAGGGCGGATTATGGCTACACCTTC
CDR3aa: CASSLIRADYGYTF
d_gene: NA
j_gene: TRBJ1-2
abundance: NA
v_gene: TRBV5-5

CDR3nt: TGTGCCAGCAGTCCGCCCCTAAGGAGCTCCTACAATGAGCAGTTCTTC
CDR3aa: CASSPPLRSSYNEQFF
d_gene: NA
j_gene: TRBJ2-1
abundance: NA
v_gene: TRBV27

CDR3nt: TGTGCCAGCAGCCCCGACAGGTATCCCTACGAGCAGTACTTC
CDR3aa: CASSPDRYPYEQYF
d_gene: NA
j_gene: TRBJ2-7
abundance: NA
v_gene: TRBV7-9

CDR3nt: TGTGCCAGCAGCTTCATTCTAGCGGGAGGAGTAAGGATCGGGGAGCTGTTTTTT
CDR3aa: CASSFILAGGVRIGELFF
d_gene: TRBD2
j_gene: TRBJ2-2
abundance: NA
v_gene: TRBV7-8

CDR3nt: TGTGCCAGCAGCGTGGAAGACAGATTTAATGAAAAACTGTTTTTT
CDR3aa: CASSVEDRFNEKLFF
d_gene: NA
j_gene: TRBJ1-4
abundance: once
v_gene: TRBV9

CDR3nt: TGTGCCAGCAGTTTGTATAGCCTTAGCACAGATACGCAGTATTTT
CDR3aa: CASSLYSLSTDTQYF
d_gene: NA
j_gene: TRBJ2-3
abundance: NA
v_gene: TRBV28

CDR3nt: TGTGCCAGCAGCTTAGGAGCAGGGGCAGATACGCAGTATTTT
CDR3aa: CASSLGAGADTQYF
d_gene: NA
j_gene: TRBJ2-3
abundance: NA
v_gene: TRBV7-9

CDR3nt: TGCGCCAGCAGCTTGGCTTCGACAGGGCCTAACACTGAAGCTTTCTTT
CDR3aa: CASSLASTGPNTEAFF
d_gene: TRBD1
j_gene: TRBJ1-1
abundance: NA
v_gene: TRBV5-1

CDR3nt: TGCGCCAGCAGCCTCTTGTGGGCTAGCGGGATGGGAGGGCTCGGCACAGATACGCAGTATTTT
CDR3aa: CASSLLWASGMGGLGTDTQYF
d_gene: TRBD2
j_gene: TRBJ2-3
abundance: NA
v_gene: TRBV4-1

CDR3nt: TGTGCCAGCAGTAAAACATACCGGGACAACAGGGACTACGAGCAGTACTTC
CDR3aa: CASSKTYRDNRDYEQYF
d_gene: NA
j_gene: TRBJ2-7
abundance: few
v_gene: TRBV27

CDR3nt: TGTGCCAGTAGTTCGGGACTCAACTCCTACGAGCAGTACTTC
CDR3aa: CASSSGLNSYEQYF
d_gene: NA
j_gene: TRBJ2-7
abundance: NA
v_gene: TRBV19

CDR3nt: TGCAGTGCTAGTCAACCCACTGTTATCTCCTACAATGAGCAGTTCTTC
CDR3aa: CSASQPTVISYNEQFF
d_gene: NA
j_gene: TRBJ2-1
abundance: NA
v_gene: TRBV20-1

CDR3nt: TGTGCCAGCAGTTTATCGGGAGGACAGGGAATGGGCTACACCTTC
CDR3aa: CASSLSGGQGMGYTF
d_gene: TRBD1
j_gene: TRBJ1-2
abundance: NA
v_gene: TRBV27